This TCR beta chain was identified during a study of cytomegalovirus exposure and HLA in healthy donors. V was trimmed by 2 bases and J by 2 bases, leaving 7 bases between them. The CDR3 runs to 15 residues. CDR1 is LNHDA and CDR2 is SQIVND in the germline V gene (reference sequence). Sequenced by immunoSEQ multiplex PCR; TCRdb stores in-frame clones only, minus some. The sample includes 200,000 to 250,000 clones, about nine tenths of them seen just once. Sequencing was carried out using PBMCs. The gene calls are TRBV19 and TRBJ2-6; D call uncertain. This receptor was obtained from a woman under 30 in good health and CMV-seropositive. The CDR3 loop reads CASSITRPGANVLTF. The CDR3 DNA is TGTGCCAGTAGTATAACGCGGCCTGGGGCCAACGTCCTGACTTTC.